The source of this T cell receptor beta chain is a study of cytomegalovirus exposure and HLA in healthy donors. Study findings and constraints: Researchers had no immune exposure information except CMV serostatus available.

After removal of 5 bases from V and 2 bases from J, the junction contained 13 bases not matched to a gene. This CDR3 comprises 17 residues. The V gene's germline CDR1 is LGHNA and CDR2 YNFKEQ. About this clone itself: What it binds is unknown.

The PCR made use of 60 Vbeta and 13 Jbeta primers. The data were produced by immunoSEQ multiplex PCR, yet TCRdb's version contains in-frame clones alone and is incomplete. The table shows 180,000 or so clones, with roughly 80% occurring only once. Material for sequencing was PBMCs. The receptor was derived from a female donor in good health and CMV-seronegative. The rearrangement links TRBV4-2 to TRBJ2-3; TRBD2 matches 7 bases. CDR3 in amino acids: CASSVRYRGENTDTQYF. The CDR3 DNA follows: TGTGCCAGCAGCGTCCGGTACCGGGGGGAAAACACAGATACGCAGTATTTT.